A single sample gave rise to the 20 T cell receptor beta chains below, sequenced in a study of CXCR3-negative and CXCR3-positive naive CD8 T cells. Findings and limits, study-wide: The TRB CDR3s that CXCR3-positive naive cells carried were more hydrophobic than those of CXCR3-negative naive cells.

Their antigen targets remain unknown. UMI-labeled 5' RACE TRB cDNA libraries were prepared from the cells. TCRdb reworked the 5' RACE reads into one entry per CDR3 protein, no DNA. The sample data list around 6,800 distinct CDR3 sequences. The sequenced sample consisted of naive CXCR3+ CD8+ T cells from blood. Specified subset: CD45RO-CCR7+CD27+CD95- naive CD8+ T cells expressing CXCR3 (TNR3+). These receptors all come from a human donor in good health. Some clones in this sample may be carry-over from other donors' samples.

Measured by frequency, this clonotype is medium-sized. CDR3 amino acids: CSGGASGYNEQFF. V is TRBV29-1 and J is TRBJ2-1; TCRdb's assignment of TRBD2 cannot be checked, as there is no DNA. The germline CDR1 and CDR2 sequences are SQVTM and ANQGSEA. This CDR3 contains 13 residues.

The CDR3 protein is CAISVDRTYEQFF. The chain links TRBV10-3 to TRBJ2-1; TCRdb's D call, TRBD1, is unchecked because there is no DNA. This CDR3 has 13 amino acids. Germline lookup yields CDR1 ENHRY and CDR2 SYGVKD.

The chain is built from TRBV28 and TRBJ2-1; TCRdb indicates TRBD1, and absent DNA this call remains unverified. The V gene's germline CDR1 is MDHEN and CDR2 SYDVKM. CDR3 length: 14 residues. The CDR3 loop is CASSFPDSYNEQFF.

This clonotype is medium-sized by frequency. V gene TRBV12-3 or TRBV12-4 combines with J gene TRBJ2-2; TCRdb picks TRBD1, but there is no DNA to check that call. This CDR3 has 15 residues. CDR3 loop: CASRASGQTTGELFF.

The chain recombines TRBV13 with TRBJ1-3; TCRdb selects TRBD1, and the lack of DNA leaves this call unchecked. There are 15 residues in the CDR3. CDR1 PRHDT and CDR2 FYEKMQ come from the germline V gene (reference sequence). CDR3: CASSTRDNSGNTIYF.

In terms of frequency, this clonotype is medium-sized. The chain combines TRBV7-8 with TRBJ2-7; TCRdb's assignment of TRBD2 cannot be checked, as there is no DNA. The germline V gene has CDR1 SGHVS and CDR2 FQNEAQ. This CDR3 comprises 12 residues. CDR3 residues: CASSAGLYEQYF.

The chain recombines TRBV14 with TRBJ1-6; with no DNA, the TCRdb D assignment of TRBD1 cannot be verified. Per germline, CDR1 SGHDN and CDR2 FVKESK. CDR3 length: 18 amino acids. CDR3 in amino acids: CASSHERQGRSYNSPLHF.

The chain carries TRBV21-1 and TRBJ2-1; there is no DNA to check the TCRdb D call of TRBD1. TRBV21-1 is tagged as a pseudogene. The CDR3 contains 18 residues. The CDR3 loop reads CASSKGPPRQVFYNEQFF.

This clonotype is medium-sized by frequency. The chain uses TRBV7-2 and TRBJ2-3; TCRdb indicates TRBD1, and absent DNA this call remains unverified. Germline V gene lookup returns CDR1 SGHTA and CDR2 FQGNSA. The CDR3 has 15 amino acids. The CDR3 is CASSTTAPSTDTQYF.

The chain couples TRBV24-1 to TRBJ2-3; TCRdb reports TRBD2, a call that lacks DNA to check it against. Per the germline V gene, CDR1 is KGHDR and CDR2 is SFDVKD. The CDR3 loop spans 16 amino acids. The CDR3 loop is CATSGSSGSGTDTQYF.

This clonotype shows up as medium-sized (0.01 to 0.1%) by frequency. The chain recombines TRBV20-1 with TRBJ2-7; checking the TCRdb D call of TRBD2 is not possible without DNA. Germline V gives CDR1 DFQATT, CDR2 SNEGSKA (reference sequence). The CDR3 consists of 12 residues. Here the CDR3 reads CSVTGETYEQYF.

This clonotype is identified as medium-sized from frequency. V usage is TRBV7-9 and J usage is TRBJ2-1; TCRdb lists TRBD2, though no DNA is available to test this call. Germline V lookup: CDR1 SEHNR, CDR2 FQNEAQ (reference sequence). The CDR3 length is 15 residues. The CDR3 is CASRLEAGAGNEQFF.

CDR3 loop: CASSHAPTSTDTQYF. This chain joins TRBV4-1 and TRBJ2-3; TCRdb selects TRBD1, and the lack of DNA leaves this call unchecked. Per the germline V gene, CDR1 is MGHRA and CDR2 is YSYEKL. The CDR3 is 15 residues long.

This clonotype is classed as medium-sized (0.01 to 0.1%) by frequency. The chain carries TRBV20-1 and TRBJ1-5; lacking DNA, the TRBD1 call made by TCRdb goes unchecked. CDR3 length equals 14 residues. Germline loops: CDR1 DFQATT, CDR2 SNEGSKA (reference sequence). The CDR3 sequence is CRVRPDSCNQPQHF.

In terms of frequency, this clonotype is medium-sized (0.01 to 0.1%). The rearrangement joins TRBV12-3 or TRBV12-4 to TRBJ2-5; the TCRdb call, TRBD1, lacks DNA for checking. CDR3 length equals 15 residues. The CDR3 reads CASSPPFVGRETQYF.

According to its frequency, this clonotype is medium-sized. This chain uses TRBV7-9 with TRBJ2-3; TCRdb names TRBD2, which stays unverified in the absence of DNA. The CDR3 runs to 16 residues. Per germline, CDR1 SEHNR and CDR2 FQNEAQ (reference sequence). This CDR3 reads CASSSTTSGATDTQYF.

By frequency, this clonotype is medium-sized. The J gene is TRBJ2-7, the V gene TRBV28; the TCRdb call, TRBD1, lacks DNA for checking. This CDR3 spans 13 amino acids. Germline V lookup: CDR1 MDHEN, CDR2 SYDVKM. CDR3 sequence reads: CASRRQGYLEQYF. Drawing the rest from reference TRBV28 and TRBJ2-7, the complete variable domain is DVKVTQSSRYLVKRTGEKVFLECVQDMDHENMFWYRQDPGLGLRLIYFSYDVKMKEKGDIPEGYSVSREKKERFSLILESASTNQTSMYLCASRRQGYLEQYFGPGTRLTVT.

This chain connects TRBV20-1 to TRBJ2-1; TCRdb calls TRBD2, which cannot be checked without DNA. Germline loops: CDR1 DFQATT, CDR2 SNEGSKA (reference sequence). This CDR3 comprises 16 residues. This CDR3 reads CSARARTASSYNEQFF.

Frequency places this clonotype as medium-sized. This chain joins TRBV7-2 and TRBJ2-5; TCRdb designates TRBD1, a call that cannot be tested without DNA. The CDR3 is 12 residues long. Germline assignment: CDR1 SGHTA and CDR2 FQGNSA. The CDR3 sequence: CASSSGGETQYF.

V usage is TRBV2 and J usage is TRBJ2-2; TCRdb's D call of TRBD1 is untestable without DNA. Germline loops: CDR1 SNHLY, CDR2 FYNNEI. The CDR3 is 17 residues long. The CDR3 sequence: CASSAQGRSFNTGELFF.